This T cell receptor (beta chain) was documented in a study of blood T cell repertoires in COVID-19. Study-wide background: The origin of the acute and convalescent COVID-19 samples was the United States, Italy and Spain.

The ends lost 4 bases at V and 6 bases at J; junction bases unmatched: 8. Per germline, CDR1 KGHDR and CDR2 SFDVKD. This CDR3 is 17 amino acids long. Per the original data handling: Scientists estimated how many nucleated cells there were by amplifying reference gene primers. Assay: immunoSEQ multiplex PCR; the TCRdb copy retains only in-frame clones and omits some. Clone size and the V and J calls come from that table; the DNA yielded D and trimming. Of approximately 280,000 clones in the sample, around 88% were seen once. Participant-reported clinical history was the basis for cohort assignment. Donors of Cohort 3 who recovered were those that had two negative PCRs, clearance, or symptom resolution.

The receptor comes from a woman in her 40s who had recovered from COVID-19. The sample was PBMCs or T cells enriched from blood (not recorded which). J is TRBJ2-1 and V is TRBV24-1, with 13 bases that match TRBD2. In DNA form, the CDR3 reads TGTGCCACCAGTGACCGCTCTGGACTAGCGGGAGCCAATGAGCAGTTCTTC. This gives the protein CATSDRSGLAGANEQFF.